This T cell receptor (beta chain) emerged from a study of Ad26.COV2.S vaccination and SARS-CoV-2 variants. Points from the study as a whole: Non-spike TCR breadth was similar in vaccine and placebo recipients.

Sequencing was performed with immunoSEQ multiplex PCR; in TCRdb, only in-frame clones are kept and a portion is missing. The sample lists 300,000 to 400,000 clones, around 92% occurring once. A note on this clone: Its antigen is currently unknown.

This CDR3 comprises 14 residues. V was clipped by 1 base and J by 6 bases, with 9 bases between them. Germline CDR1 is LNHNV and CDR2 is YYDKDF (reference sequence). V and J are TRBV15 and TRBJ1-4; D uncertain. Sample: peripheral blood, taken after recovery from COVID-19. This sequence was found in a human donor who had recovered from COVID-19. The CDR3 DNA reads as TGTGCCACCAGCAGAGTGGAGACCTATGAAAAACTGTTTTTT. It is translated as CATSRVETYEKLFF.